This T cell receptor beta chain was obtained from a study of patients and donors after allogeneic stem cell transplantation. This clonotype was detected a few times. V dropped 6 bases and J dropped 0 bases, with 14 bases sitting between them. Germline CDR1 DFQATT, CDR2 SNEGSKA (reference sequence). The CDR3 spans 14 residues. TCRdb passed the RT-PCR reads through MiXCR, listing each CDR3 protein once. This table has roughly 200,000 distinct CDR3 sequences, around two fifths appearing once. This rearrangement joins TRBV20-1 to TRBJ1-1; a weak D match, TRBD1 (6 bases). Sequencing was performed on blood, either unsorted or a sorted T cell fraction (not recorded which). The TCR comes from a human donor who was either an allogeneic HSCT recipient or a stem cell or donor lymphocyte infusion donor (not recorded which). It is not recorded whose cells these are; they may come from a transplant donor. DNA of the CDR3: TGCAGTGCCGGAGGGGGTCACATGAACACTGAAGCTTTCTTT. Its translation: CSAGGGHMNTEAFF.